Described below is a single T cell receptor beta chain sequence and its context. What it binds is unknown. The data were obtained in a study of OX40 agonist ivuxolimab in advanced cancers. Overall study: Participants, roughly 81% male, averaged about 56 years of age, ranging from roughly 23 to 90. Past anti-PD-1, anti-PD-L1 or anti-CTLA-4 therapy was accepted, and approximately 37% had received some.

Looked up from germline, CDR1 is MGHRA and CDR2 is YSYEKL. The CDR3 contains 14 residues. The junction had 5 bases not matched to a gene; V was cut back by 3 bases and J by 6 bases. Method: immunoSEQ multiplex PCR; TCRdb's copy keeps in-frame clones and lacks some. The table lists tens of thousands of clones, 79% of them singletons. Study-level points and caveats: With doses of 0.1 to 3.0 mg/kg, CD4+ and CD8+ blood T cells had undergone clonal expansion by week 6.

The receptor was isolated from an adult with an advanced solid tumor such as melanoma, head and neck, liver or kidney cancer. Sequences were derived from CD4+ or CD8+ T cells sorted from blood, sampled in a trial of the OX40 agonist ivuxolimab. J is TRBJ1-1 and V is TRBV4-1; 9 positions agree with TRBD1. The CDR3: CASSQAGTGPEAFF. The CDR3 region has the DNA TGCGCCAGCAGCCAGGCCGGGACAGGGCCTGAAGCTTTCTTT.